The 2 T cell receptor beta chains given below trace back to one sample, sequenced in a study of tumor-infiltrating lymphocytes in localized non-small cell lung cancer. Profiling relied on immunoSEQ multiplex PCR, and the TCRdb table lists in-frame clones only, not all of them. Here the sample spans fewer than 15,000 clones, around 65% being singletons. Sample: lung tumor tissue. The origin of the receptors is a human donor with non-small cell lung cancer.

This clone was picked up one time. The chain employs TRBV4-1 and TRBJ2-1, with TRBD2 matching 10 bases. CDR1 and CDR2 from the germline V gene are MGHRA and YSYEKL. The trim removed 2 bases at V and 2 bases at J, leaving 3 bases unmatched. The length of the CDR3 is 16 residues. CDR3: CASSQTTSGAYNEQFF. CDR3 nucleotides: TGCGCCAGCAGCCAAACTACTAGCGGGGCCTACAATGAGCAGTTCTTC.

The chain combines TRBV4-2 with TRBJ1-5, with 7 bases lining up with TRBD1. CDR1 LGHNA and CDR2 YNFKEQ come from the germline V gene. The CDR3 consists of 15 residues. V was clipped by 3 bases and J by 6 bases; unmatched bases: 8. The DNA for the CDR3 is TGTGCCAGCAGCCAGGGGACAGTTTCAGCTCAGCCCCAGCATTTT. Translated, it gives CASSQGTVSAQPQHF.